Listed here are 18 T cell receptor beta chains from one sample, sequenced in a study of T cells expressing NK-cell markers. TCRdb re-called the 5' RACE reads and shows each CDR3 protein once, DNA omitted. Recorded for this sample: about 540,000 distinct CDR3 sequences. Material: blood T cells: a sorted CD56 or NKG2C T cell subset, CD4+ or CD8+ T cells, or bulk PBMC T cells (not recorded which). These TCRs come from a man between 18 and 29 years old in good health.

The CDR3 loop reads CASSLAGKWGGELFF. The rearrangement uses TRBV7-2 and TRBJ2-2. Per germline, CDR1 SGHTA and CDR2 FQGNSA. The CDR3 spans 15 residues. Full variable domain (missing parts from reference TRBV7-2 and TRBJ2-2): GAGVSQSPSNKVTEKGKDVELRCDPISGHTALYWYRQSLGQGLEFLIYFQGNSAPDKSGLPSDRFSAERTGGSVSTLTIQRTQQEDSAVYLCASSLAGKWGGELFFGEGSRLTVL.

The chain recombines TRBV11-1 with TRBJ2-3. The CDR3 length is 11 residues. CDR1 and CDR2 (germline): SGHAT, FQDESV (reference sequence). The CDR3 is CASRRGDTQYF.

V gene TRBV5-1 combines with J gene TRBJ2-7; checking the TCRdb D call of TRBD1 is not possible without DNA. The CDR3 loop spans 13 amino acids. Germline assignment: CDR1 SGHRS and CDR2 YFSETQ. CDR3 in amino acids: CASSLQGAREQYF.

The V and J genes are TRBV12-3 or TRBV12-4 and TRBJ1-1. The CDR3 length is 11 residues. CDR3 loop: CASSQNTEAFF.

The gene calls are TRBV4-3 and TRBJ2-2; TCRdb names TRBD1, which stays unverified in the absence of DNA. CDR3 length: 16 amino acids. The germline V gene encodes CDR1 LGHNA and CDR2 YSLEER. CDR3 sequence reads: CASSQDPGGWTGELFF.

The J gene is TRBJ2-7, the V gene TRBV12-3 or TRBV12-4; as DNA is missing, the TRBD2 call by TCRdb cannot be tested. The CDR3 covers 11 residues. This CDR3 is CASGPLYEQYF.

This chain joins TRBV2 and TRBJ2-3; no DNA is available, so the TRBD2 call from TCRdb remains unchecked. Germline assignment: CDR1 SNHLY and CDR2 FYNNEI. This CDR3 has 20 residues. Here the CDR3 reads CASSEGRQPGLAGRADTQYF.

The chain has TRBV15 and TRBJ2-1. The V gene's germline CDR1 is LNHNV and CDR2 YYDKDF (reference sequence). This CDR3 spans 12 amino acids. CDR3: CATSRAAGSRFF.

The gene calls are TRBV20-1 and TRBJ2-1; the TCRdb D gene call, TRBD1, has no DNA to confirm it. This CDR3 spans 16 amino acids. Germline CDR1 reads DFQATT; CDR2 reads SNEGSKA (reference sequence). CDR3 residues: CSAQTPRTGVYNEQFF.

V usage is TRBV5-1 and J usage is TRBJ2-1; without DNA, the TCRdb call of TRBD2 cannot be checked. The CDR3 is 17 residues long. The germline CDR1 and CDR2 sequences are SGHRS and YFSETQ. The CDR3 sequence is CASSLGVGASGYNEQFF.

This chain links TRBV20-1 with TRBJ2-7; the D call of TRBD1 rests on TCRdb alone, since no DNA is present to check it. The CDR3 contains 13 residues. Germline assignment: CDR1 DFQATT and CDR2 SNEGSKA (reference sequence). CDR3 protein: CSAQPTVILEQYF.

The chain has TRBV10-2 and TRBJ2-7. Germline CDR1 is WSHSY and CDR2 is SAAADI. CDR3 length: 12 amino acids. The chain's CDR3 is CASSDFPYEQYF.

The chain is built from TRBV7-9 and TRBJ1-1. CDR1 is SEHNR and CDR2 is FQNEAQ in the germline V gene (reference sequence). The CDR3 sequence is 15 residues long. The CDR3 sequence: CASSLKAAEGTEAFF.

CDR3: CASSFGAGVGFSETQYF. The chain is built from TRBV12-3 or TRBV12-4 and TRBJ2-5; the D call of TRBD2 rests on TCRdb alone, since no DNA is present to check it. This CDR3 is 17 amino acids long.

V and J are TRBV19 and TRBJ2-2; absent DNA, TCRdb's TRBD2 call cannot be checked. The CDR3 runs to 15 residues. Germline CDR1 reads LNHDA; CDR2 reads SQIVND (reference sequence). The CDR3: CASSDGPTNTGELFF.

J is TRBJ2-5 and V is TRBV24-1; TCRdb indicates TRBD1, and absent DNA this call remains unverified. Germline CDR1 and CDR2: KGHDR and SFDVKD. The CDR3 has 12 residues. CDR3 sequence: CATSSGGRTQYF.

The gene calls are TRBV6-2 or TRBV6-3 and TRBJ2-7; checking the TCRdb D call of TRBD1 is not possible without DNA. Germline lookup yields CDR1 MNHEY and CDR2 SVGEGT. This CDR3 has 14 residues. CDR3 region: CASRLNGIHYEQYF.

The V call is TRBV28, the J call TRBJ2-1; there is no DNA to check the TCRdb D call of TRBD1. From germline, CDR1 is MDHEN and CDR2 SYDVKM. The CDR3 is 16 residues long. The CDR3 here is CASTPDVGGSYNEQFF.